This TCR beta chain stems from a study of blood T cells in healthy people across ages. Next came a second PCR, run for about 7 to 12 cycles, which used a sample-barcoded 5' primer along with a J-beta primer mix. MiXCR, applied by TCRdb to the 5' RACE reads, yields one record per CDR3 protein. The data show more than 700,000 distinct CDR3 sequences, roughly 46% seen once. CDR1 is SGHTA and CDR2 is FQGNSA in the germline V gene. V shed 5 bases and J shed 13 bases, with 27 bases lying between them. The CDR3 runs to 16 residues. This clonotype was obtained from a man older than 75 in good health. The genes are TRBV7-2 and TRBJ2-1; D gene ambiguous. Input material: blood. CDR3 sequence: CASSPASVGPRGTQFF. CDR3 sequence (DNA): TGTGCCAGCAGCCCAGCTTCTGTTGGGCCCCGTGGCACCCAGTTCTTC.